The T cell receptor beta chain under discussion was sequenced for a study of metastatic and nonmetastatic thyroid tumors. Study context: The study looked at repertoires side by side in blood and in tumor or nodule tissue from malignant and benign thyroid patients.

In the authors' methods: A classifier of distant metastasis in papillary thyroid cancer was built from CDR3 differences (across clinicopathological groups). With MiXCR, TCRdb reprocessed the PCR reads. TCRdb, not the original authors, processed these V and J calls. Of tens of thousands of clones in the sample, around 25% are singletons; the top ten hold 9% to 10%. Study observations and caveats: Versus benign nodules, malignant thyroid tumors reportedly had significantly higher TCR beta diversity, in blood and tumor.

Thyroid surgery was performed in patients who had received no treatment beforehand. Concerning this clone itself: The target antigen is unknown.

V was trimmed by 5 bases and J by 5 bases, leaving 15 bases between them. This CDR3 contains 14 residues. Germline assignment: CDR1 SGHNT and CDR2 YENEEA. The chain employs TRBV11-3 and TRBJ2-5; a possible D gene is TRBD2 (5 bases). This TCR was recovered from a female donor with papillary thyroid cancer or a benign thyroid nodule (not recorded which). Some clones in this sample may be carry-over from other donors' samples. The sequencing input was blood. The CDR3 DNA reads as TGTGCCAGCAGCCCCCGGACTCTCGTGGAGACCCAGTACTTC. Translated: CASSPRTLVETQYF. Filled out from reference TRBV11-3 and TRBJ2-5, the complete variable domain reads EAGVVQSPRYKIIEKKQPVAFWCNPISGHNTLYWYLQNLGQGPELLIRYENEEAVDDSQLPKDRFSAERLKGVDSTLKIQPAELGDSAVYLCASSPRTLVETQYFGPGTRLLVL.